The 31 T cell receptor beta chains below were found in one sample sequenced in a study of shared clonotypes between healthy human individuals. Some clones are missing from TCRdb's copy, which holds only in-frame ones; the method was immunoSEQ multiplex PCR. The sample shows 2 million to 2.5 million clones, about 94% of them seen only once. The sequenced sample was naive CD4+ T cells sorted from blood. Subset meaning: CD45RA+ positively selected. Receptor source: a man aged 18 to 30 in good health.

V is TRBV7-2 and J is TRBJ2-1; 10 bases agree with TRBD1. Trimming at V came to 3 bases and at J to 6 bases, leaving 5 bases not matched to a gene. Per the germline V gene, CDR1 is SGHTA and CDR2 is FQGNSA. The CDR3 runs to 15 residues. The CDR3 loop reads CASSFRDRGPNEQFF. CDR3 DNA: TGTGCCAGCAGCTTCCGGGACAGGGGACCCAATGAGCAGTTCTTC.

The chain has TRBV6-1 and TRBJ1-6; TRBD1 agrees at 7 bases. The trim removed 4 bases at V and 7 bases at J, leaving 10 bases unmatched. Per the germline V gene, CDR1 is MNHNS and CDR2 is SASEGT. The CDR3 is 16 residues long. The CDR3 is CASSGGVTGRNSPLHF. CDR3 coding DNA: TGTGCCAGCAGTGGAGGGGTGACAGGGAGGAATTCACCCCTCCACTTT.

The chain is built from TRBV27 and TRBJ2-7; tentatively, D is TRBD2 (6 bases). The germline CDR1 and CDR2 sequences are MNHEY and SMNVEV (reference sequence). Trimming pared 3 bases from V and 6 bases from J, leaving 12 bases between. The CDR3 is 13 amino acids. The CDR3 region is CASSFTSYGEQYF. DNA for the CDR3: TGTGCCAGCAGTTTCACTAGCTATGGCGAGCAGTACTTC.

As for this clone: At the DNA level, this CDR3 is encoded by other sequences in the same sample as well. The CDR3: CASSPRTTYEQYF. The CDR3 DNA reads as TGTGCCAGCTCACCACGGACAACCTACGAGCAGTACTTC. The chain carries TRBV18 and TRBJ2-7; TRBD1 might be the D (5 bases). The CDR3 covers 13 residues. Germline assignment: CDR1 KGHSH and CDR2 LQKENI. Trimming took 1 base from V and 2 from J, leaving 6 bases between them.

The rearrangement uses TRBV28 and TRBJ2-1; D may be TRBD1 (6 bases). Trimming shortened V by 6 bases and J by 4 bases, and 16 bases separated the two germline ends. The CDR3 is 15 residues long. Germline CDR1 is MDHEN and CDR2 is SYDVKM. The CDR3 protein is CASSSPGQRYNEQFF. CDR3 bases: TGTGCCAGCAGCTCCCCCGGACAGAGATACAATGAGCAGTTCTTC.

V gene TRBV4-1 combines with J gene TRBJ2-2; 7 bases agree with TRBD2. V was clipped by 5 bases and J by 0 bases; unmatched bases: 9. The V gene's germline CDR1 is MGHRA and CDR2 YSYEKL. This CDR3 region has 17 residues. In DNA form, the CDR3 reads TGCGCCAGCAGCTCTCGCGGCGGGAGTTCGAACACCGGGGAGCTGTTTTTT. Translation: CASSSRGGSSNTGELFF.

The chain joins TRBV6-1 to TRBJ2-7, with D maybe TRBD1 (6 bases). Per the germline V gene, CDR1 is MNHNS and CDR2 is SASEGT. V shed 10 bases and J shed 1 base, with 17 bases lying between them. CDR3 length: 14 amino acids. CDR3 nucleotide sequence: TGTGCCACCTCTACTGGGACACTTTCCTACGAGCAGTACTTC. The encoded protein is CATSTGTLSYEQYF.

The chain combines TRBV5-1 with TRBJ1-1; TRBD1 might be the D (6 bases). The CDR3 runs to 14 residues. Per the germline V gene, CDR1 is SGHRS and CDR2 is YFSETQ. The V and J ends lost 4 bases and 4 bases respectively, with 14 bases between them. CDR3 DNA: TGCGCCAGCAGCGGCATCACAGGGATCACTGAAGCTTTCTTT. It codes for CASSGITGITEAFF.

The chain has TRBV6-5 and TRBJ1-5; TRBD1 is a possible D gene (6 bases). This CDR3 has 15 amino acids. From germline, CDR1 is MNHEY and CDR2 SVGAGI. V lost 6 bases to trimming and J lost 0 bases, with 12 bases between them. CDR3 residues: CASSGGQYSNQPQHF. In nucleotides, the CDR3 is TGTGCCAGCAGCGGAGGACAGTATAGCAATCAGCCCCAGCATTTT.

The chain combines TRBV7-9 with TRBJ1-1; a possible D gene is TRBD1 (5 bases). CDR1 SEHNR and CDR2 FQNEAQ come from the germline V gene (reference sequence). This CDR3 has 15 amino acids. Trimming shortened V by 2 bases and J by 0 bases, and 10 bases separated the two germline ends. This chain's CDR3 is CASSLNGQMNTEAFF. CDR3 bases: TGTGCCAGCAGCTTAAATGGACAAATGAACACTGAAGCTTTCTTT.

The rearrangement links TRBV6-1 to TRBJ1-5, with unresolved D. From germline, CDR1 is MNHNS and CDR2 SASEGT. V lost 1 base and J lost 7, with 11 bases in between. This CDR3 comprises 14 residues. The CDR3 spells CASSEVGKAQPQHF. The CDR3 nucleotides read TGTGCCAGCAGTGAAGTAGGGAAGGCCCAGCCCCAGCATTTT.

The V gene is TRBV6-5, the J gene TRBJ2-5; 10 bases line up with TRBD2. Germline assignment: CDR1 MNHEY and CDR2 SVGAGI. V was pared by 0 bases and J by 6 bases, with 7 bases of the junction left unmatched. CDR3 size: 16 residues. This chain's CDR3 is CASSYSPSGSTQTQYF. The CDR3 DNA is TGTGCCAGCAGTTACTCCCCTAGCGGGAGTACGCAGACCCAGTACTTC.

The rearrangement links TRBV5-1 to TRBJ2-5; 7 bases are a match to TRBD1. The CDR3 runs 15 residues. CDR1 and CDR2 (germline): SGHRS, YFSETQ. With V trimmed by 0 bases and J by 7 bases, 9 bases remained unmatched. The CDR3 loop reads CASSLDVGQMRTQYF. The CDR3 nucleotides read TGCGCCAGCAGCTTGGATGTGGGACAGATGAGGACCCAGTACTTC.

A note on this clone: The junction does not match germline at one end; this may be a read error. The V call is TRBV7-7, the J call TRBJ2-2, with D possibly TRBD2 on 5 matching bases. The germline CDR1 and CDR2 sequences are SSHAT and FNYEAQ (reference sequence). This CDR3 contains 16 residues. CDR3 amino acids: CASSLEAGPIPGELFF. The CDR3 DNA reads TGTGCTAGCAGCTTAGAGGCGGGCCCAATCCCCGGGGAGCTGTTTTTT.

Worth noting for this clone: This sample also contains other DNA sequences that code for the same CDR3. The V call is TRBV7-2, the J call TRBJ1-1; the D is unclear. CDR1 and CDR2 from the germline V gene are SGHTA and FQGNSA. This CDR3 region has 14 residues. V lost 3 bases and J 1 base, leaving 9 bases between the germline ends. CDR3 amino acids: CASSLDRANTEAFF. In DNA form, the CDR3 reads TGTGCCAGCAGCTTGGATCGGGCGAACACTGAAGCTTTCTTT.

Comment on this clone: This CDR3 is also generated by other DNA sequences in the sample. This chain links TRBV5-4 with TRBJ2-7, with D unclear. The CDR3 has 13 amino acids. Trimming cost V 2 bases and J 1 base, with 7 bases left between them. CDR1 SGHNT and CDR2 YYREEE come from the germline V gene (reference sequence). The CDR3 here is CASSLRFSYEQYF. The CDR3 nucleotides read TGTGCCAGCAGCTTAAGATTTTCCTACGAGCAGTACTTC.

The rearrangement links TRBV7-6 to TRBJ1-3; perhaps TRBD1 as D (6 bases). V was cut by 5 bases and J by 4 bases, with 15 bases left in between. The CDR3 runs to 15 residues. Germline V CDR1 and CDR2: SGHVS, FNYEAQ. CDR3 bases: TGTGCCAGCAGCCAACCTTATGGGGGCGGAAACACCATATATTTT. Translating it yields CASSQPYGGGNTIYF. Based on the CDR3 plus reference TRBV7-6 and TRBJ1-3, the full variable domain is GAGVSQSPRYKVTKRGQDVALRCDPISGHVSLYWYRQALGQGPEFLTYFNYEAQQDKSGLPNDRFSAERPEGSISTLTIQRTEQRDSAMYRCASSQPYGGGNTIYFGEGSWLTVV.

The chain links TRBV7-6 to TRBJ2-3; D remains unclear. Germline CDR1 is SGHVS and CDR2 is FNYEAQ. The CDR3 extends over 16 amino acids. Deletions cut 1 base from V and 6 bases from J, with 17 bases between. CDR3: CASSLGGSSFGDTQYF. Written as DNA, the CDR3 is TGTGCCAGCAGCTTAGGGGGATCGAGTTTTGGGGATACGCAGTATTTT.

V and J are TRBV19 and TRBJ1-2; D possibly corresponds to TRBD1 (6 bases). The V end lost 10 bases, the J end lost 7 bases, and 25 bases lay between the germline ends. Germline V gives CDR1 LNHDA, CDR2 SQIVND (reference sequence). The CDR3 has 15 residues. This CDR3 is CATLGAGPGKFGYTF. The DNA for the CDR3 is TGTGCCACCCTGGGGGCGGGACCAGGTAAGTTTGGCTACACCTTC. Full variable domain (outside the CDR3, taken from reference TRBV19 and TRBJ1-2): DGGITQSPKYLFRKEGQNVTLSCEQNLNHDAMYWYRQDPGQGLRLIYYSQIVNDFQKGDIAEGYSVSREKKESFPLTVTSAQKNPTAFYLCATLGAGPGKFGYTFGSGTRLTVV.

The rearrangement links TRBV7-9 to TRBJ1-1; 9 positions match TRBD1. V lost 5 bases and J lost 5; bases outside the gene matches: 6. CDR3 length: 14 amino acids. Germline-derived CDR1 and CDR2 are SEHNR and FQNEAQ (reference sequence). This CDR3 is CASSPGQGRTEAFF. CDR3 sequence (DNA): TGTGCCAGCAGCCCCGGACAGGGGAGAACTGAAGCTTTCTTT.

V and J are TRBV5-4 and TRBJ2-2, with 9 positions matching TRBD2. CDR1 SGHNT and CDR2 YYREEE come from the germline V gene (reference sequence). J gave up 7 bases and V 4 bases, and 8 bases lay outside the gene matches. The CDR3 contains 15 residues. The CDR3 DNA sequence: TGTGCCAGCAGCACAAAGCGGGGGGCGGACGGGGAGCTGTTTTTT. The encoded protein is CASSTKRGADGELFF.

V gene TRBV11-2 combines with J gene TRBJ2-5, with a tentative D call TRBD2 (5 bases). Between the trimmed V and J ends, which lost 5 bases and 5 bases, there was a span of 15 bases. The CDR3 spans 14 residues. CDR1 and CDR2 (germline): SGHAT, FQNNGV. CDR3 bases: TGTGCCAGCAGCCCCAGCGGATTTGAGGAGACCCAGTACTTC. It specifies CASSPSGFEETQYF.

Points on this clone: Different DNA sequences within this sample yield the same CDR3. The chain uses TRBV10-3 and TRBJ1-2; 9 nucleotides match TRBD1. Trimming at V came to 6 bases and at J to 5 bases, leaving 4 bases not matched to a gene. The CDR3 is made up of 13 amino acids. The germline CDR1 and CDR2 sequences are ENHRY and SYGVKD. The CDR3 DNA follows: TGTGCCATCAGCTCCGGGACAGGGTATGGCTACACCTTC. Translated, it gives CAISSGTGYGYTF.

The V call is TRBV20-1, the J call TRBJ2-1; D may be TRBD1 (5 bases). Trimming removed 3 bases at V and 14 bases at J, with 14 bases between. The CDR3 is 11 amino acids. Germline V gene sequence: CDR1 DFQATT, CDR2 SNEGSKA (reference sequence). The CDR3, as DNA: TGCAGTGCTAGTCGGGCCCAGGGAAAGTTCTTC. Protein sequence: CSASRAQGKFF.

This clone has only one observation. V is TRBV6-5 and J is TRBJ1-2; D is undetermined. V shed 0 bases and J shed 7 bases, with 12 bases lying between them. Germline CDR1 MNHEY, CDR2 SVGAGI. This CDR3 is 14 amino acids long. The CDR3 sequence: CASSYSRAWGGYTF. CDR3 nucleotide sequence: TGTGCCAGCAGTTACTCGAGAGCTTGGGGTGGCTACACCTTC.

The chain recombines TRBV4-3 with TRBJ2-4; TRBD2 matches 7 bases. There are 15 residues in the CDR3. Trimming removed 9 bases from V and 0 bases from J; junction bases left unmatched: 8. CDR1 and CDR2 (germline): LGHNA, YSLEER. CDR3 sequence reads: CARGGSRIAKNIQYF. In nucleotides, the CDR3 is TGCGCCAGGGGGGGGAGTCGGATAGCCAAAAACATTCAGTACTTC.

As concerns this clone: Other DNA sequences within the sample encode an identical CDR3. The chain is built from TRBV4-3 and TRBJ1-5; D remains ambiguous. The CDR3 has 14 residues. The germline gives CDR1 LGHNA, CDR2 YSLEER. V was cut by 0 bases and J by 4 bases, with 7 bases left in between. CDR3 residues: CASSQDRGNQPQHF. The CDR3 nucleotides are TGCGCCAGCAGCCAAGATAGAGGGAATCAGCCCCAGCATTTT.

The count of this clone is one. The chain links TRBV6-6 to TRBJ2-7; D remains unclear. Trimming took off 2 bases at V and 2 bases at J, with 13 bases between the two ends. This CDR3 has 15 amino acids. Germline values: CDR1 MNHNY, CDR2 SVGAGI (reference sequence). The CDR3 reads CASSYEGSGAYEQYF. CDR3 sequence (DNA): TGTGCCAGCAGTTACGAAGGCAGTGGGGCCTACGAGCAGTACTTC.

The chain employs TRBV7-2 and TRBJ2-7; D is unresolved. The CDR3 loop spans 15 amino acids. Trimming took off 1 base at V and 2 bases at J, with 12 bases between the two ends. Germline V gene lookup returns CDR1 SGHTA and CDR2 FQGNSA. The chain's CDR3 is CASSLGVTITYEQYF. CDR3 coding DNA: TGTGCCAGCAGCTTAGGCGTTACAATCACCTACGAGCAGTACTTC.

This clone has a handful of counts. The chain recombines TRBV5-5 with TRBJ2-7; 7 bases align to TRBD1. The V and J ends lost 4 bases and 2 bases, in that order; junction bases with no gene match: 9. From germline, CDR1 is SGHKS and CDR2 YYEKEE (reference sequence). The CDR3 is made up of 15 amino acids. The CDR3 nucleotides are TGTGCCAGCAGCCCGCCCCCGGGACAGCCCTACGAGCAGTACTTC. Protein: CASSPPPGQPYEQYF.

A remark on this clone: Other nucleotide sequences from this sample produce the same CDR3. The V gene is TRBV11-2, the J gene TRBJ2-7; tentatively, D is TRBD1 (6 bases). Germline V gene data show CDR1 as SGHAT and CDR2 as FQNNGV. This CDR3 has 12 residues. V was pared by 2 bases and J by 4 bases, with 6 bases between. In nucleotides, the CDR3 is TGTGCCAGCAGCTTACAGGGGTACGAGCAGTACTTC. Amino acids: CASSLQGYEQYF. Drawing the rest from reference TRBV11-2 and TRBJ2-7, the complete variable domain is EAGVAQSPRYKIIEKRQSVAFWCNPISGHATLYWYQQILGQGPKLLIQFQNNGVVDDSQLPKDRFSAERLKGVDSTLKIQPAKLEDSAVYLCASSLQGYEQYFGPGTRLTVT.